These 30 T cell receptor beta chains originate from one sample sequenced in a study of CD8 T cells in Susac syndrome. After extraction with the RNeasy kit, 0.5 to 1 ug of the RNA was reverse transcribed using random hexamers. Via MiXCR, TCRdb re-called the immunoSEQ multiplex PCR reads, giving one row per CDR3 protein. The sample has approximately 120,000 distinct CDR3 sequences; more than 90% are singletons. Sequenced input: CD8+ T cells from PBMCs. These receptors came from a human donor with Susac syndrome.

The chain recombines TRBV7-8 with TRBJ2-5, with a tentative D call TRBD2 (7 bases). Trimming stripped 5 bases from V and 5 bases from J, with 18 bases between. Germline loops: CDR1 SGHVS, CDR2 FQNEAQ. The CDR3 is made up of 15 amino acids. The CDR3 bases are TGTGCCAGCAGCCCACTACCGGAGGGGGGGGAGACCCAGTACTTC. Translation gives CASSPLPEGGETQYF.

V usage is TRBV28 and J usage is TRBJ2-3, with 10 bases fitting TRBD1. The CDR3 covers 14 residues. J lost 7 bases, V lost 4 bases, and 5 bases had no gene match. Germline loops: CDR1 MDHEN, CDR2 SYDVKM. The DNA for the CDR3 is TGTGCCAGCAGTTCGGGACAGGGGATAAATACGCAGTATTTT. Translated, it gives CASSSGQGINTQYF. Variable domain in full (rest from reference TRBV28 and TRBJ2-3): DVKVTQSSRYLVKRTGEKVFLECVQDMDHENMFWYRQDPGLGLRLIYFSYDVKMKEKGDIPEGYSVSREKKERFSLILESASTNQTSMYLCASSSGQGINTQYFGPGTRLTVL.

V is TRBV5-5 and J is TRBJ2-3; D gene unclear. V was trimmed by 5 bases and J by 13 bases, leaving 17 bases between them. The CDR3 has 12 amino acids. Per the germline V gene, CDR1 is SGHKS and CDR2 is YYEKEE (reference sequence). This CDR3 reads CASRRTAAREYF. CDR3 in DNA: TGTGCCAGCAGACGGACCGCGGCCCGGGAGTATTTT.

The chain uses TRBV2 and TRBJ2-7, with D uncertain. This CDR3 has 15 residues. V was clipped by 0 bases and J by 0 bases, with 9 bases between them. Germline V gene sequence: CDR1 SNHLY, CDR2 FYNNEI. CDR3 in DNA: TGTGCCAGCAGTGAAGCAGGCGGCAGCTCCTACGAGCAGTACTTC. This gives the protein CASSEAGGSSYEQYF.

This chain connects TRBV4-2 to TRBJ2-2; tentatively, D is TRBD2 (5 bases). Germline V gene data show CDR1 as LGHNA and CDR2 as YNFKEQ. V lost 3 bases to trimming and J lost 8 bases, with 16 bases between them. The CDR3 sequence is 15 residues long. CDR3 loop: CASSQIQSGDGELFF. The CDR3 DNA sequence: TGTGCCAGCAGCCAGATCCAATCCGGGGATGGGGAGCTGTTTTTT.

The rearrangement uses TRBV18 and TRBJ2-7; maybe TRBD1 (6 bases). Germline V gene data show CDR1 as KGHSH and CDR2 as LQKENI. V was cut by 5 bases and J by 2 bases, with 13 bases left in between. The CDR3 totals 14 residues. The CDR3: CASSEAEGAYEQYF. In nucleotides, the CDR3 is TGTGCCAGCTCAGAAGCAGAGGGGGCCTACGAGCAGTACTTC.

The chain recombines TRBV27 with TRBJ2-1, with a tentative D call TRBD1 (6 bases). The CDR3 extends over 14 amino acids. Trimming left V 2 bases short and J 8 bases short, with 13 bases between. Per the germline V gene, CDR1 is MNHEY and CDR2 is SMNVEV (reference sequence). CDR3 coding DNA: TGTGCCAGCAGTTTAGCCACAGGGTTGGATGAGCAGTTCTTC. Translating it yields CASSLATGLDEQFF.

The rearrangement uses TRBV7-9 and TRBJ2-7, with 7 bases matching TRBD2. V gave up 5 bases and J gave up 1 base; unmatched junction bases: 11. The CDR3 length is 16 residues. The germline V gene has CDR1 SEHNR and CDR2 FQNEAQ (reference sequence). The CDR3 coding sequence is TGTGCCAGCAGCCCCTTGGGGGGGGTGACATCCTACGAGCAGTACTTC. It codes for CASSPLGGVTSYEQYF.

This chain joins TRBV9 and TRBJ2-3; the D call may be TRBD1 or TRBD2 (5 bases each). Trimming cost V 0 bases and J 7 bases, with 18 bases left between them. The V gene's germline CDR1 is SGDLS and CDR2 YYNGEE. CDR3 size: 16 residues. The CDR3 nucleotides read TGTGCCAGCAGCGTAGGTGAGGGGCCTACCGATCATACGCAGTATTTT. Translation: CASSVGEGPTDHTQYF.

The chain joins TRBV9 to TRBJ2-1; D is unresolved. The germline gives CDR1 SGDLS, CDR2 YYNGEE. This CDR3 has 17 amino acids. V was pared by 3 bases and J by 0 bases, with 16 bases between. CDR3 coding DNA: TGTGCCAGCAGCGAGGCCAAGGACGTGAGCTCCTACAATGAGCAGTTCTTC. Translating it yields CASSEAKDVSSYNEQFF.

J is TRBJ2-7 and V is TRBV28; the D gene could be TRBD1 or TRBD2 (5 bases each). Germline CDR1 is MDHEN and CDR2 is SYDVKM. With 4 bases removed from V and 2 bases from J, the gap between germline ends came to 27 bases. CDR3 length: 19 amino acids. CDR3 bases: TGTGCCAGCAGTTCGGGGCGCGCTAAACCAGGGAGACCCCCCTACGAGCAGTACTTC. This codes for CASSSGRAKPGRPPYEQYF.

In DNA form, the CDR3 reads TGTGCCAGCTCCCCCGGTTTCTACAATGAGCAGTTCTTC. It specifies CASSPGFYNEQFF. V and J are TRBV18 and TRBJ2-1; no clear D gene. The V end was cut by 6 bases, the J end by 3 bases, with 9 bases between. The CDR3 runs 13 residues. CDR1 KGHSH and CDR2 LQKENI come from the germline V gene.

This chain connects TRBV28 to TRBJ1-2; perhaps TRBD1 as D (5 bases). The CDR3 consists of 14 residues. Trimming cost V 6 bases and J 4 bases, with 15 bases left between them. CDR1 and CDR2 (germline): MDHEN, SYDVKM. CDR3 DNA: TGTGCCAGCAGGCCCAGGGAGAAAAGCTATGGCTACACCTTC. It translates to CASRPREKSYGYTF.

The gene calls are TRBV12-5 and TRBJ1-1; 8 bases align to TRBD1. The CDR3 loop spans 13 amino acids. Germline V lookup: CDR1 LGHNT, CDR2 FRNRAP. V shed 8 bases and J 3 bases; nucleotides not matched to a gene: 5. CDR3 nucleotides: TGTGCTAGTTACAGGGGGGGCCACACTGAAGCTTTCTTT. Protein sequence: CASYRGGHTEAFF.

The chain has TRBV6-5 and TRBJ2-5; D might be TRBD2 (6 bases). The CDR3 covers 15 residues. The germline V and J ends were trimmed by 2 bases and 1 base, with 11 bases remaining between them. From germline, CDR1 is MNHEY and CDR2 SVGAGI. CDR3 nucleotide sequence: TGTGCCAGCAGTTACGCGGGACTCCCCCAAGAGACCCAGTACTTC. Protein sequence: CASSYAGLPQETQYF.

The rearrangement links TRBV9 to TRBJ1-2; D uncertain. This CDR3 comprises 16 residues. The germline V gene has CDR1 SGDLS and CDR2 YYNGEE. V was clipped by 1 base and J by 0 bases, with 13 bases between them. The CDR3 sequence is CASSVYGGPSNYGYTF. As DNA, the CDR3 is TGTGCCAGCAGCGTATATGGCGGACCTTCTAACTATGGCTACACCTTC.

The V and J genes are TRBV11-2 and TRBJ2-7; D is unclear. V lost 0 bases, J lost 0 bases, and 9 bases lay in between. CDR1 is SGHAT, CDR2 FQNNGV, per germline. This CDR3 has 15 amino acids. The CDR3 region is CASSLDPVSSYEQYF. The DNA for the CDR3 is TGTGCCAGCAGCTTAGATCCGGTCAGCTCCTACGAGCAGTACTTC. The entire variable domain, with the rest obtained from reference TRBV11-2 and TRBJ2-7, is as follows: EAGVAQSPRYKIIEKRQSVAFWCNPISGHATLYWYQQILGQGPKLLIQFQNNGVVDDSQLPKDRFSAERLKGVDSTLKIQPAKLEDSAVYLCASSLDPVSSYEQYFGPGTRLTVT.

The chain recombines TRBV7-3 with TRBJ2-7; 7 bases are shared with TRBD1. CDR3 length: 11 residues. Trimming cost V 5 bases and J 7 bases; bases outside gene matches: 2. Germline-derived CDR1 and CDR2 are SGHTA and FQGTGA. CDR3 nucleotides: TGTGCCAGCAGCAAGGACAGGGAGCAGTACTTC. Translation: CASSKDREQYF.

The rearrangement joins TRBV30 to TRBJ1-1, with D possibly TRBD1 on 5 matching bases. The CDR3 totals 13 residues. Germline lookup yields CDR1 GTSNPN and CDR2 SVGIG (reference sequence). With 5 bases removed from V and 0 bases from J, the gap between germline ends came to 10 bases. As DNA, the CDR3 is TGTGCCTGGGGGGGGACCCTGAACACTGAAGCTTTCTTT. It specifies CAWGGTLNTEAFF.

For the CDR3, the DNA is TGCAGCGTTGAGGGGCAGGGGAACTACGAGCAGTACTTC. Translation: CSVEGQGNYEQYF. The genes are TRBV29-1 and TRBJ2-7; possibly TRBD1 for D (6 bases). The CDR3 totals 13 residues. Germline-derived CDR1 and CDR2 are SQVTM and ANQGSEA. Deletions cut 3 bases from V and 3 bases from J, with 12 bases between.

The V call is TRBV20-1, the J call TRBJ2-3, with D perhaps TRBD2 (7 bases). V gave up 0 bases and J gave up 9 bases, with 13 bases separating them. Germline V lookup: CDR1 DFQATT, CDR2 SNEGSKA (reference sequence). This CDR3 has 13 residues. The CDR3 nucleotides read TGCAGTGCTAGAGATCGGGAGGACAGCACGCAGTATTTT. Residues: CSARDREDSTQYF.

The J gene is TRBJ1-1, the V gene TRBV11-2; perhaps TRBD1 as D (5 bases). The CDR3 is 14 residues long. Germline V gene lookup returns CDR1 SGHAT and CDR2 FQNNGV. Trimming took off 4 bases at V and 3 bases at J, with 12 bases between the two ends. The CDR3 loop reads CASSSRRGDTEAFF. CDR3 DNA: TGTGCCAGCAGCTCCCGGAGGGGAGACACTGAAGCTTTCTTT.

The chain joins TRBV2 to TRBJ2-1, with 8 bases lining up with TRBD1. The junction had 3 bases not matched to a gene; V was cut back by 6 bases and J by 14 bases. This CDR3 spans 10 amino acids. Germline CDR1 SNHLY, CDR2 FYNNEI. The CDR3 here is CASSGQGKFF. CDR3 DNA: TGTGCCAGCAGCGGACAGGGAAAGTTCTTC.

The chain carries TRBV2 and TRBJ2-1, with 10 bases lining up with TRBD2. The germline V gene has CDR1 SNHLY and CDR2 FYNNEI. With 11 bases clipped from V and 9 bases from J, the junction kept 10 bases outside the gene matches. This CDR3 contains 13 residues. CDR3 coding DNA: TGTGCCGGAAAAGGACTAGCGGCACTTGAGCAGTTCTTC. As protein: CAGKGLAALEQFF.

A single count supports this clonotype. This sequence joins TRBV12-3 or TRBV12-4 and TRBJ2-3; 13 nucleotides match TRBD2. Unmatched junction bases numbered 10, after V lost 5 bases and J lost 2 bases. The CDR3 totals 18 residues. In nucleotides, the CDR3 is TGTGCCAGCAGTCTTGGGACTAGCGGGGAGAGTAACACAGATACGCAGTATTTT. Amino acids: CASSLGTSGESNTDTQYF.

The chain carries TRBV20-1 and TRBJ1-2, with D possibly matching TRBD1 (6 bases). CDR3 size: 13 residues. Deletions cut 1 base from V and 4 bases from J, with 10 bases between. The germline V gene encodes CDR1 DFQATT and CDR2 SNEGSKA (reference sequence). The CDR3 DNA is TGCAGTGCTAGAGCTACGGACAGCTATGGCTACACCTTC. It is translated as CSARATDSYGYTF.

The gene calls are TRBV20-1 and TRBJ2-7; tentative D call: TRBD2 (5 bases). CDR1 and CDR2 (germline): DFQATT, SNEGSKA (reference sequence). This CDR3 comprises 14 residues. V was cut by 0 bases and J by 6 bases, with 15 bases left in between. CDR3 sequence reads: CSARDDMGGFEQYF. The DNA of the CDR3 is TGCAGTGCTAGAGATGACATGGGCGGGTTCGAGCAGTACTTC.

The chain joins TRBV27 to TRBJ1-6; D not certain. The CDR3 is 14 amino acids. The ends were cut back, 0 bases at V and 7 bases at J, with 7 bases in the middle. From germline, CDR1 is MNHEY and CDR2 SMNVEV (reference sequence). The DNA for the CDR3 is TGTGCCAGCAGTTTATCAAGAGGGAATTCACCCCTCCACTTT. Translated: CASSLSRGNSPLHF.

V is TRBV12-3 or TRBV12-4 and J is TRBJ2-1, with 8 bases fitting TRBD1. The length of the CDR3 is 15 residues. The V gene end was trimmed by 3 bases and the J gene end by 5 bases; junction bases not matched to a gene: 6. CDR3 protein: CASSFLWTGHNEQFF. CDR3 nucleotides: TGTGCCAGCAGTTTTTTATGGACAGGGCACAATGAGCAGTTCTTC.

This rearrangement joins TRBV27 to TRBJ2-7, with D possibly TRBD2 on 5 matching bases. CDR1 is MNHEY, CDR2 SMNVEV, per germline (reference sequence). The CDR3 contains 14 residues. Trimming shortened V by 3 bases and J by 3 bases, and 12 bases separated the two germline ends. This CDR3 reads CASSFRRGIYEQYF. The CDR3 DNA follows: TGTGCCAGCAGTTTTCGCCGGGGTATCTACGAGCAGTACTTC.